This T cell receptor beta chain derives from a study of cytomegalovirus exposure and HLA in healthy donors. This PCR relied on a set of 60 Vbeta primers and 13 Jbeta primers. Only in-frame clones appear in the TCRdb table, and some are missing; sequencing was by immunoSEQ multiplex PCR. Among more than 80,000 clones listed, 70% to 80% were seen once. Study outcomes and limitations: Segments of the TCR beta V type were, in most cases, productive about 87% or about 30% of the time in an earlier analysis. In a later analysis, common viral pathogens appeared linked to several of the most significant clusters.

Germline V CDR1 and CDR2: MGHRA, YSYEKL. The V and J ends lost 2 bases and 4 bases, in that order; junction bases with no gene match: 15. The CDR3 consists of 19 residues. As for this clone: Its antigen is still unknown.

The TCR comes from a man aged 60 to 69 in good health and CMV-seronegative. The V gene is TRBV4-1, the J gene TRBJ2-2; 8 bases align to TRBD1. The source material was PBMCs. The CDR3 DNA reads TGCGCCAGCAGCCAAAAGGGAGGACAGGGACGACCGGGCACCGGGGAGCTGTTTTTT. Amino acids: CASSQKGGQGRPGTGELFF.